This note documents a single T cell receptor (beta chain) sequence. The antigen is unknown. The record originates from a study of type 1 and type 2 diabetes patients. The study's findings and limits: Some expanded clones seen only in T1D might occur in additional T2D or control samples. Between type 2 diabetes and control samples, V and J usage averaged about 0.97 correlation.

PCR was run on genomic DNA. Amplification of the beta chain CDR3 used 30 forward and 13 reverse multiplex primers. TCRdb redid the calling of the multiplex PCR reads with MiXCR, one entry per CDR3 protein. The sample has fewer than 300,000 distinct CDR3 sequences, more than 40% seen once. V was clipped by 3 bases and J by 4 bases, with 15 bases between them. The CDR3 sequence is 15 residues long. Material: peripheral blood mononuclear cells (PBMCs). This chain links TRBV12-3 or TRBV12-4 with TRBJ2-5; D possibly corresponds to TRBD1 (6 bases). The sequence derives from a man aged 18 to 29 with type 2 diabetes. The CDR3, as DNA: TGTGCCAGCAGTTTGTGGGTTGGGGGCGCAGAGACCCAGTACTTC. It encodes CASSLWVGGAETQYF.